The 24 T cell receptor beta chains below come from one sample, sequenced in a study of response to subunit inactivated influenza vaccine. TCRdb processed the RT-PCR reads anew with MiXCR; each CDR3 protein has one entry. The repertoire holds more than 700,000 distinct CDR3 sequences, with about 20% as singletons. The source was PBMCs from blood, collected 5 to 6 days after vaccination. The receptors derive from a man in his forties or fifties who received an inactivated influenza vaccine.

The V gene is TRBV10-3, the J gene TRBJ2-7; D may match TRBD1 or TRBD2 (5 bases each). Germline assignment: CDR1 ENHRY and CDR2 SYGVKD. V was shortened by 6 bases and J by 5 bases, with 17 bases between the two germline ends. The CDR3 spans 14 residues. The CDR3 protein is CAISTGLDGDEQYF. The CDR3 DNA reads as TGTGCCATCAGCACAGGACTGGACGGGGACGAGCAGTACTTC.

The CDR3 DNA follows: TGTGCCAGCAGAACCACGGGGGGGGGAAAGAACACTGAAGCTTTCTTT. This translates into CASRTTGGGKNTEAFF. The V gene is TRBV7-8, the J gene TRBJ1-1; D perhaps matches TRBD1 (5 bases). The CDR3 length is 16 residues. Germline V CDR1 and CDR2: SGHVS, FQNEAQ. The V end was cut by 6 bases, the J end by 1 base, with 18 bases between.

This clonotype was detected many times. The chain has TRBV6-2 or TRBV6-3 and TRBJ2-2; TRBD2 agrees at 8 bases. The J segment lost 0 bases and the V segment lost 4 bases, leaving 1 base of the junction unmatched. Per the germline V gene, CDR1 is MNHEY and CDR2 is SVGEGT. This CDR3 is 15 amino acids long. The DNA of the CDR3 is TGTGCCAGCAGTTCGGGACTAGCGAACACCGGGGAGCTGTTTTTT. Protein product: CASSSGLANTGELFF.

The chain has TRBV7-9 and TRBJ2-7; no reliable D call. The germline gives CDR1 SEHNR, CDR2 FQNEAQ (reference sequence). CDR3 length equals 15 residues. V lost 1 base and J 3 bases, leaving 13 bases between the germline ends. The CDR3 region is CASSLDRVQVYEQYF. CDR3 bases: TGTGCCAGCAGCTTAGATCGGGTCCAAGTCTACGAGCAGTACTTC.

The chain uses TRBV6-2 or TRBV6-3 and TRBJ2-5; 13 nucleotides line up with TRBD2. The germline gives CDR1 MNHEY, CDR2 SVGEGT. V gave up 4 bases and J gave up 5 bases; unmatched junction bases: 16. CDR3 length equals 19 residues. CDR3 amino acids: CASSSDTLQGLAGWETQYF. CDR3 coding DNA: TGTGCCAGCAGTTCTGACACCCTTCAGGGACTAGCGGGATGGGAGACCCAGTACTTC.

This clonotype was seen more than once but under ten times. J is TRBJ2-7 and V is TRBV14; no firm D call. CDR3 length: 15 amino acids. CDR1 is SGHDN, CDR2 FVKESK, per germline. The V end lost 0 bases, the J end lost 2 bases, and 11 bases lay between the germline ends. CDR3 nucleotides: TGTGCCAGCAGCCAAGAGAGGAACGGACCCTACGAGCAGTACTTC. Amino acid sequence: CASSQERNGPYEQYF.

This clonotype occurred a few times. The CDR3 sequence: CASSQISGGKVYEQYF. The CDR3 coding sequence is TGTGCCAGCAGCCAAATCTCTGGCGGGAAAGTCTACGAGCAGTACTTC. The chain links TRBV4-2 to TRBJ2-7; D is perhaps TRBD2 (6 bases). CDR3 length equals 16 residues. Germline CDR1 and CDR2: LGHNA and YNFKEQ. The V end lost 2 bases, the J end lost 3 bases, and 17 bases lay between the germline ends.

This clonotype was observed a few times. The chain links TRBV20-1 to TRBJ2-4; tentative D call: TRBD2 (6 bases). Trimming took 1 base from V and 0 from J, leaving 10 bases between them. Germline CDR1 and CDR2: DFQATT and SNEGSKA (reference sequence). The CDR3 runs to 15 residues. CDR3 DNA sequence: TGCAGTGCTAGAGGGGAGGCGCAAGCCAAAAACATTCAGTACTTC. It translates to CSARGEAQAKNIQYF.

This chain uses TRBV9 with TRBJ2-7; D gene ambiguous. CDR3 size: 14 residues. V was pared by 1 base and J by 2 bases, with 10 bases between. Germline CDR1 and CDR2: SGDLS and YYNGEE. The CDR3 nucleotides are TGTGCCAGCAGCGTATTGGACGGACCCTACGAGCAGTACTTC. Protein: CASSVLDGPYEQYF. Drawing the rest from reference TRBV9 and TRBJ2-7, the complete variable domain is DSGVTQTPKHLITATGQRVTLRCSPRSGDLSVYWYQQSLDQGLQFLIQYYNGEERAKGNILERFSAQQFPDLHSELNLSSLELGDSALYFCASSVLDGPYEQYFGPGTRLTVT.

In its sample, this clonotype was seen a few times. This chain connects TRBV6-2 or TRBV6-3 to TRBJ1-2; D is ambiguous. The CDR3 extends over 12 amino acids. Germline CDR1 reads MNHEY; CDR2 reads SVGEGT. Trimming removed 0 bases at V and 7 bases at J, with 6 bases between. This chain's CDR3 is CASSYSDGGYTF. In nucleotides, the CDR3 is TGTGCCAGCAGTTACTCGGACGGTGGCTACACCTTC.

The V call is TRBV21-1, the J call TRBJ1-5; TRBD1, the D gene given by the table, was not confirmed from the DNA. TRBV21-1 is a pseudogene locus. This CDR3 has 16 amino acids. The CDR3 DNA follows: TGTGCCAGCAGCCCCGTCCGAACAGGGAAGGGCCAGCCCCAGCATTTT. Protein sequence: CASSPVRTGKGQPQHF.

This clonotype was counted only a few times. The rearrangement joins TRBV12-3 or TRBV12-4 to TRBJ2-5; D not certain. This CDR3 spans 13 amino acids. The V end was cut by 7 bases, the J end by 2 bases, with 11 bases between. The CDR3 bases are TGTGCCAGCAATAAGGGCCAGCAAGAGACCCAGTACTTC. Its translation: CASNKGQQETQYF.

The CDR3 DNA reads as TGTGCCAGCAGCGGGACAGCGAAAGAGACCCAGTACTTC. Amino acids: CASSGTAKETQYF. The V gene is TRBV12-3 or TRBV12-4, the J gene TRBJ2-5; 7 nucleotides align to TRBD1. Trimming cost V 6 bases and J 3 bases; bases outside gene matches: 4. The CDR3 loop spans 13 amino acids.

This clonotype came up many times. V gene TRBV7-9 combines with J gene TRBJ1-1; a weak D match, TRBD1 (5 bases). This CDR3 spans 13 amino acids. V was pared by 5 bases and J by 0 bases, with 7 bases between. Germline CDR1 reads SEHNR; CDR2 reads FQNEAQ (reference sequence). The CDR3 is CASSRTLNTEAFF. The CDR3 nucleotides read TGTGCCAGCAGCAGGACACTGAACACTGAAGCTTTCTTT.

The genes are TRBV20-1 and TRBJ1-5; D might be TRBD1 (6 bases). CDR1 is DFQATT, CDR2 SNEGSKA, per germline (reference sequence). The ends were cut back, 6 bases at V and 4 bases at J, with 16 bases in the middle. The CDR3 is 14 residues long. The CDR3 spells CSAPGGASNQPQHF. CDR3 sequence (DNA): TGCAGTGCCCCCGGGGGGGCCTCGAATCAGCCCCAGCATTTT.

This sequence joins TRBV6-5 and TRBJ2-1, with D unresolved. Germline CDR1 is MNHEY and CDR2 is SVGAGI. CDR3 length equals 13 residues. V was pared by 4 bases and J by 12 bases, with 16 bases between. The CDR3 DNA sequence: TGTGCCAGCAGTTCCCTCGGAAGGAGTGCGCAGTTCTTC. Translated, it gives CASSSLGRSAQFF.

The rearrangement joins TRBV28 to TRBJ2-4, with a possible D match to TRBD1 (6 bases). The V end was cut by 2 bases, the J end by 6 bases, with 17 bases between. The CDR3 totals 16 residues. The germline V gene encodes CDR1 MDHEN and CDR2 SYDVKM. The CDR3 region has the DNA TGTGCCAGCAGTTTAGCGGGTCTTCAAGGGGGAAACATTCAGTACTTC. Translating gives CASSLAGLQGGNIQYF.

This clonotype was detected ten times or more. The chain couples TRBV5-1 to TRBJ2-5, with a weak D call TRBD1 (5 bases). The CDR3 covers 13 residues. Germline values: CDR1 SGHRS, CDR2 YFSETQ. Trimming stripped 1 base from V and 2 bases from J, with 6 bases between. The CDR3: CASSLQGQETQYF. CDR3 DNA sequence: TGCGCCAGCAGCTTGCAGGGTCAAGAGACCCAGTACTTC. Variable domain in full (rest from reference TRBV5-1 and TRBJ2-5): KAGVTQTPRYLIKTRGQQVTLSCSPISGHRSVSWYQQTPGQGLQFLFEYFSETQRNKGNFPGRFSGRQFSNSRSEMNVSTLELGDSALYLCASSLQGQETQYFGPGTRLLVL.

The chain has TRBV6-6 and TRBJ2-5, with TRBD1 matching over 9 bases. The J segment lost 2 bases and the V segment lost 9 bases, leaving 4 bases of the junction unmatched. Germline V gene data show CDR1 as MNHNY and CDR2 as SVGAGI (reference sequence). The CDR3 is 13 residues long. CDR3 region: CASKTGGQETQYF. In DNA form, the CDR3 reads TGTGCCAGTAAGACAGGGGGTCAAGAGACCCAGTACTTC.

A few counts support this clonotype. The chain carries TRBV20-1 and TRBJ1-2; the D is unclear. Trimming stripped 0 bases from V and 5 bases from J, with 16 bases between. The CDR3 runs 15 residues. Germline CDR1 is DFQATT and CDR2 is SNEGSKA (reference sequence). The CDR3 reads CSARDVIASGYGYTF. CDR3 coding DNA: TGCAGTGCTAGAGATGTAATCGCATCTGGTTATGGCTACACCTTC.

This clonotype was recorded a few times. J is TRBJ1-2 and V is TRBV7-2; no definite D call. The CDR3 contains 13 residues. V lost 5 bases and J 4 bases, leaving 11 bases between the germline ends. The germline V gene encodes CDR1 SGHTA and CDR2 FQGNSA. The CDR3 DNA follows: TGTGCCAGCAGCCCCGCGGGAGCCTATGGCTACACCTTC. Protein: CASSPAGAYGYTF. Supplemented by reference TRBV7-2 and TRBJ1-2, the full variable domain reads GAGVSQSPSNKVTEKGKDVELRCDPISGHTALYWYRQSLGQGLEFLIYFQGNSAPDKSGLPSDRFSAERTGGSVSTLTIQRTQQEDSAVYLCASSPAGAYGYTFGSGTRLTVV.

The J gene is TRBJ2-7, the V gene TRBV28, with D perhaps matching TRBD1 or TRBD2 (7 bases each). Trimming removed 7 bases from V and 3 bases from J, with 16 bases in between. Germline loops: CDR1 MDHEN, CDR2 SYDVKM. There are 14 residues in the CDR3. CDR3 DNA sequence: TGTGCCAGCACCTCAGGGGGGGCAGGCTACGAGCAGTACTTC. It is translated as CASTSGGAGYEQYF.

A remark on this clonotype: A junction boundary mismatches the germline segment, possibly from a read error. The CDR3 is CASSQGGTDGNTIDF. DNA for the CDR3: TGTGCCAGCAGCCAAGGAGGGACAGACGGAAACACCATAGATTTT. The chain couples TRBV3-1 to TRBJ1-3; TRBD1 matches 7 bases. The CDR3 has 15 amino acids. Germline assignment: CDR1 LGHDT and CDR2 YNNKEL (reference sequence).

This rearrangement joins TRBV9 to TRBJ1-5; 9 nucleotides agree with TRBD1. Germline CDR1 SGDLS, CDR2 YYNGEE. The CDR3 is 20 amino acids. With V trimmed by 2 bases and J by 0 bases, 15 bases remained unmatched. This CDR3 is CASSVTFFRDRDYSNQPQHF. The CDR3 coding sequence is TGTGCCAGCAGCGTGACGTTCTTCCGGGACAGGGACTATAGCAATCAGCCCCAGCATTTT.